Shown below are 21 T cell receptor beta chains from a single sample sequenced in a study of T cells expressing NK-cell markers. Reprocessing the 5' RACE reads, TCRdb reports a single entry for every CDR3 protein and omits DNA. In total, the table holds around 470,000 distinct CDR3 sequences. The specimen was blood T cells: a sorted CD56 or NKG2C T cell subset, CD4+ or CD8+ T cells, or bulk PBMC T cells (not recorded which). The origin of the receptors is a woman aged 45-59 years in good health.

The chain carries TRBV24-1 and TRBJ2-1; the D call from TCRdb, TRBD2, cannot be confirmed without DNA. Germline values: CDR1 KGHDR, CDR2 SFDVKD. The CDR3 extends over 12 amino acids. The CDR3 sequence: CATSDPSGRQFF.

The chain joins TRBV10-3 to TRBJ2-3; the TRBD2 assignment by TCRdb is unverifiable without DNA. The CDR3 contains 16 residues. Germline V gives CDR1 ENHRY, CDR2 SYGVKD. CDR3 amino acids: CAISESSDPRTDTQYF.

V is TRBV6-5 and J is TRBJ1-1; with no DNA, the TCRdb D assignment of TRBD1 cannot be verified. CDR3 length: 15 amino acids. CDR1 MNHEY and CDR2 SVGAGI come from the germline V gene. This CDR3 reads CASTETGGVDTEAFF.

The chain's CDR3 is CASSLFEQPRGQYF. The gene calls are TRBV28 and TRBJ2-3; the D call from TCRdb, TRBD1, cannot be confirmed without DNA. Germline lookup yields CDR1 MDHEN and CDR2 SYDVKM. This CDR3 contains 14 residues.

The chain's CDR3 is CAISEPEETSGPHNEQFF. This chain links TRBV10-3 with TRBJ2-1; TCRdb lists TRBD2, though no DNA is available to test this call. CDR1 ENHRY and CDR2 SYGVKD come from the germline V gene. This CDR3 region has 18 residues.

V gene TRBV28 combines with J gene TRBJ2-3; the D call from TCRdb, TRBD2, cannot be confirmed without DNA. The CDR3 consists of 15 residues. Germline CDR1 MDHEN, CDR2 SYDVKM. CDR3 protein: CASSSPPKLTDTQYF.

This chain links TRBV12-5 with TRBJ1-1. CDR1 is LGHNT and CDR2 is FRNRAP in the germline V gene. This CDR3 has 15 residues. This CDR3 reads CASGLVHGEYIEAFF.

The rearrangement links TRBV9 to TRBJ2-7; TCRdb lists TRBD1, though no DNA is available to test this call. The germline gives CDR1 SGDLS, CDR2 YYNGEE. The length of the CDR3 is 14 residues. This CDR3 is CASSDREGSYEQYF.

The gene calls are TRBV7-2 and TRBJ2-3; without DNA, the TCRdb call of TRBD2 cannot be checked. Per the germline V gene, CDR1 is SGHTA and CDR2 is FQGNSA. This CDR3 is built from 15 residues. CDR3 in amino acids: CASSLSLAGGDTQYF.

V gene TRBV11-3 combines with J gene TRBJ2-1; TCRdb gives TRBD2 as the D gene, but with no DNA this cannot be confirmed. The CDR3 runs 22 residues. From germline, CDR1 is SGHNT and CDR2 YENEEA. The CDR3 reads CASSGGNRELTSGSRFSFEQFF.

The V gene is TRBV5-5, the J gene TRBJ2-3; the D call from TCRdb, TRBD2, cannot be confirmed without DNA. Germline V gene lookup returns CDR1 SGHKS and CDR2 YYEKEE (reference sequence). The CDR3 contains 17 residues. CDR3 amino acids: CASSLRTSGIFTDTQYF. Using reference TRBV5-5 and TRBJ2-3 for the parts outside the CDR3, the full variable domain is DAGVTQSPTHLIKTRGQQVTLRCSPISGHKSVSWYQQVLGQGPQFIFQYYEKEERGRGNFPDRFSARQFPNYSSELNVNALLLGDSALYLCASSLRTSGIFTDTQYFGPGTRLTVL.

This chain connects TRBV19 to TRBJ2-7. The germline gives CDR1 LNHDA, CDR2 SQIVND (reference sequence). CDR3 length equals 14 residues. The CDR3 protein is CASSIDGNSYEQYF.

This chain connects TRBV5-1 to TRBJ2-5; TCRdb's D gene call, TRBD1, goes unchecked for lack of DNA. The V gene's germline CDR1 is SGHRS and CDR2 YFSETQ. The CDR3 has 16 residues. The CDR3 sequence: CASSAGTGGYQETQYF.

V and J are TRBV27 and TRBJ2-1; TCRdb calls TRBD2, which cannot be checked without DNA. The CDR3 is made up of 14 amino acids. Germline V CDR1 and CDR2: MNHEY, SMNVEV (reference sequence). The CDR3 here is CASSLSVRAREQFF.

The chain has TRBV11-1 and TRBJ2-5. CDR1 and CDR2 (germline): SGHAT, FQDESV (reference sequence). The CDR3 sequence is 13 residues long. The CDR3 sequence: CASSSEYQETQYF. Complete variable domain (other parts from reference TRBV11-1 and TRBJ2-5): EAEVAQSPRYKITEKSQAVAFWCDPISGHATLYWYRQILGQGPELLVQFQDESVVDDSQLPKDRFSAERLKGVDSTLKIQPAELGDSAMYLCASSSEYQETQYFGPGTRLLVL.

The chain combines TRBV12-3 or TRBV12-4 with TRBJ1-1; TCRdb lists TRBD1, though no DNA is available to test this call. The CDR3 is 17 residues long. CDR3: CASRPGLGQGMNTEAFF.

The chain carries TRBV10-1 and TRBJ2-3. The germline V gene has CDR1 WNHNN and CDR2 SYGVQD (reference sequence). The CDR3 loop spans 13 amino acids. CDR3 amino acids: CASSESVGDTQYF.

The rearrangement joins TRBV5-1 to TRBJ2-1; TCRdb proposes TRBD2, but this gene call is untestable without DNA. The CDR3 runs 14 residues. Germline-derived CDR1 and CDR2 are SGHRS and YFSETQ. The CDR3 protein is CASSGGSGLDEQFF.

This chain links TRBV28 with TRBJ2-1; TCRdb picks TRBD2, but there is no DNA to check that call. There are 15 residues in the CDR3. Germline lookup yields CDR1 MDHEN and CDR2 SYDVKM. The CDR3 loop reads CASRESGLSYNEQFF.

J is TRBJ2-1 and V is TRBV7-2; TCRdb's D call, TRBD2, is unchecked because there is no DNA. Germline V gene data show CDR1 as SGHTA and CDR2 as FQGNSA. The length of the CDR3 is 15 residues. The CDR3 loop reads CASSPRFGTSDEQFF.

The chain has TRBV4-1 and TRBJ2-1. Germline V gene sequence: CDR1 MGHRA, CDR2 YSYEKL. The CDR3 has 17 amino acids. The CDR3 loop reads CASSQETGHRNYNEQFF.